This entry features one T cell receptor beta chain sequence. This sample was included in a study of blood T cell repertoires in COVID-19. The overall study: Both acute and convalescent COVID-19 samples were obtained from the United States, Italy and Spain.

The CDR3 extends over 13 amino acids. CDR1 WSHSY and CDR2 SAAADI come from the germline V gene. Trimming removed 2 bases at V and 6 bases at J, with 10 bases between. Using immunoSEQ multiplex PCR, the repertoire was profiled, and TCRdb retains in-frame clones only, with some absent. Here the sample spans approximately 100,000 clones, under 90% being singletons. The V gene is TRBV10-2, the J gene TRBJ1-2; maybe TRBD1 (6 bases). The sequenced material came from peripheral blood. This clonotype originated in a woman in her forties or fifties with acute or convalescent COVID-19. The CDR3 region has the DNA TGCGCCAGCAGTGAGGGCAGGGACAATGGCTACACCTTC. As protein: CASSEGRDNGYTF.